The present entry profiles one T cell receptor (beta chain) with its context. V lost 2 bases and J 4 bases, leaving 9 bases between the germline ends. Germline V lookup: CDR1 SGHRS, CDR2 YFSETQ. The CDR3 sequence is 13 residues long. These data are taken from a study of blood T cell repertoires in COVID-19. Study in general: The cDNA or gDNA used as material had been derived from T cells, B-cell-depleted T cells, or PBMCs.

As processed by the authors: Nucleated cell number was recorded as an estimate derived from reference gene primer amplification. The assay was immunoSEQ multiplex PCR, and TCRdb's table has in-frame clones only and misses some. The V and J calls and the clone size are those of that table, but D and trimming were determined from the DNA. The data hold roughly 250,000 clones, with 70% to 90% observed a single time. The clonotype comes from a human donor with COVID-19, enrolled during active disease. The donor label of this sample is uncertain. This chain joins TRBV5-1 and TRBJ1-1; D call uncertain. What was sequenced was peripheral blood. The CDR3 bases are TGCGCCAGCAGCTTTAGGGAGCTCACTGAAGCTTTCTTT. Translated: CASSFRELTEAFF.